These T cell receptor beta chains were read from a single sample in a study of tumor and adjacent non-tumor tissue in lung cancer. TCRdb itself ran the multiplex PCR reads through MiXCR, one entry per CDR3 protein. The profile shows 70,000 or so distinct CDR3 sequences, roughly 60% of them singletons. The sequenced sample was lung tumor tissue. Every receptor here comes from a man aged 45-65 years with non-small cell lung cancer. Each CDR3 is given with its conserved first and last residue. Fields, in order: V gene, D gene, clone size, J gene, CDR3 protein, CDR3 DNA. D genes are given only for firm matches. Part of the rows lack a size; the others show once, few, many or a class for expanded clones.

TRBV6-1	TRBD1	NA	TRBJ1-5	CASSAPGQNLWNQSQHF	TGCGCCAGCAGTGCCCCGGGACAGAATTTGTGGAATCAGTCCCAGCATTTT
TRBV5-1	NA	NA	TRBJ1-2	CVSSKGHIYGYTF	TGCGTCAGCAGCAAGGGACATATCTATGGCTACACCTTC
TRBV10-1	NA	NA	TRBJ2-2	CASAKGFNSGEFFF	TGCGCCAGCGCAAAGGGCTTTAACTCCGGGGAATTCTTTTTT
TRBV6-1	NA	many	TRBJ2-7	CASRPGGGLYEQYF	TGTGCCAGCCGTCCTGGAGGGGGGCTCTACGAGCAGTACTTC
TRBV6-1	TRBD1	many	TRBJ1-3	CASPSTGGNTIYF	TGTGCCAGCCCGAGCACAGGGGGTAACACCATATATTTT
TRBV6-6	NA	NA	TRBJ2-7	CTSSYRSTGSGEQYF	TGTACCAGCAGTTACCGGTCTACCGGGAGCGGCGAGCAGTACTTC
TRBV4-1	NA	NA	TRBJ1-4	CASSQVGHGSERLFF	NA
TRBV20-1	TRBD1	NA	TRBJ2-3	CSADRGTDTQYF	TGCAGTGCCGACAGGGGCACAGATACGCAGTATTTT
TRBV11-2	TRBD2	NA	TRBJ2-3	CASSFLAGINTDTQYF	TGTGCCAGTTCTTTTCTAGCGGGAATCAACACAGATACGCAGTATTTT
TRBV11-2	NA	NA	TRBJ2-7	CASSLVQTTNGQYF	TGTGCCAGCAGCTTAGTTCAAACTACCAACGGGCAGTACTTC
TRBV11-2	NA	NA	TRBJ2-3	CASSLGKLSSTDTQYF	TGTGCCAGCAGCTTAGGGAAATTATCTAGCACAGATACGCAGTATTTT
TRBV6-2/TRBV6-3	NA	many	TRBJ1-5	CASSYSGANSNQPQHF	TGTGCCAGCAGTTACTCCGGGGCTAATAGCAATCAGCCCCAGCATTTT
TRBV7-9	NA	few	TRBJ1-6	CASSPGNALFF	TGTGCCAGCAGCCCGGGCAACGCCTTATTCTTT
TRBV24-1	TRBD1	NA	TRBJ2-3	CATSAPDRGTDTQYF	TGTGCCACCAGTGCCCCGGACAGGGGCACAGATACGCAGTATTTT
TRBV11-3	TRBD2	once	TRBJ2-3	CVSSSGTSGGASDTQYF	TGTGTCAGCAGCTCCGGGACTAGCGGGGGGGCCTCAGATACGCAATATTTT
TRBV18	NA	NA	TRBJ1-2	CASSPGASQYYGYTF	TGTGCCAGCTCACCGGGGGCCTCCCAGTACTATGGCTACACCTTC
TRBV6-1	NA	NA	TRBJ1-2	CASSYADANYGYTF	TGTGCCAGCAGTTACGCAGACGCTAACTATGGCTACACCTTC
TRBV4-2	NA	NA	TRBJ2-5	CASSQERPQETQYF	TGTGCCAGCAGCCAAGAACGACCACAGGAGACCCAGTACTTC
TRBV11-1	NA	NA	TRBJ2-7	CANSLSRLLGQYF	TGTGCCAACAGCTTATCGAGACTCTTGGGGCAGTACTTC
TRBV29-1	NA	NA	TRBJ2-3	CSIFSRGHTDTQYF	TGCAGCATCTTTAGCCGGGGACACACAGATACGCAGTATTTT
TRBV4-1	NA	NA	TRBJ2-5	CASSQALPNGRETQYF	TGCGCCAGCAGCCAAGCTTTGCCTAACGGGAGAGAGACCCAGTACTTC
TRBV28	NA	NA	TRBJ1-4	CARSFGILTNEKLFF	TGTGCCAGAAGTTTTGGGATCCTAACTAATGAAAAACTGTTTTTT
TRBV2	NA	NA	TRBJ1-5	CASSRTVGNQPQHF	TGTGCCAGCAGTCGGACGGTAGGGAATCAGCCCCAGCATTTT
TRBV5-4	TRBD1	many	TRBJ1-3	CASSPGQGSGNTIYF	TGTGCCAGCAGCCCGGGACAGGGCTCTGGAAACACCATATATTTT
TRBV7-9	TRBD2	NA	TRBJ2-7	CANSLITGGVGDQYF	TGTGCCAACAGCTTAATTACGGGAGGGGTAGGCGATCAGTACTTC
TRBV6-4	NA	few	TRBJ2-1	CASLGGPWIHNEQFF	TGTGCCAGCTTGGGTGGGCCGTGGATCCACAATGAGCAGTTCTTC
TRBV11-2	TRBD2	once	TRBJ2-4	CASSFSGLVGFQYF	TGTGCCAGCAGCTTTTCGGGACTAGTTGGATTTCAGTATTTC